These 12 T cell receptor beta chains came from one sample sequenced in a study of spatial heterogeneity in lung cancer. TCRdb reprocessed the 5' RACE reads via MiXCR and lists one record per CDR3 protein. The sample consists of about 4,900 distinct CDR3 sequences, around a third of them appearing once. Study outcomes and limitations: Mutation counts in tumors were tracked by counts of expanded intratumoral alpha and beta TCRs.

Their recognized antigens are unknown. The time point is: sample taken at primary tumor resection. Sequences were derived from lung tumor tissue, sampled at surgery. Every receptor here comes from a male donor with early-stage non-small cell lung cancer.

This rearrangement joins TRBV5-5 to TRBJ1-5; D remains unclear. Trimming cost V 0 bases and J 1 base, with 8 bases left between them. The germline V gene encodes CDR1 SGHKS and CDR2 YYEKEE (reference sequence). The CDR3 runs to 15 residues. The CDR3 DNA reads TGTGCCAGCAGCTTGGACGGGAAAAGCAATCAGCCCCAGCATTTT. Translation: CASSLDGKSNQPQHF.

J is TRBJ2-7 and V is TRBV3-1, with unresolved D. The germline V gene has CDR1 LGHDT and CDR2 YNNKEL (reference sequence). The CDR3 sequence is 12 residues long. Trimming removed 0 bases from V and 5 bases from J, with 5 bases in between. This CDR3 reads CASSQDHDEQYF. CDR3 in DNA: TGTGCCAGCAGCCAAGATCACGACGAGCAGTACTTC.

The J gene is TRBJ2-7, the V gene TRBV27; a weak D match, TRBD2 (5 bases). Deletions cut 3 bases from V and 5 bases from J, with 14 bases between. Germline V CDR1 and CDR2: MNHEY, SMNVEV (reference sequence). The CDR3 consists of 14 residues. The CDR3 DNA sequence: TGTGCCAGCAGTTTTTCCGGGAAAAGCCACGAGCAGTACTTC. The encoded protein is CASSFSGKSHEQYF.

By sample fraction, this clonotype is medium-sized. This chain uses TRBV5-1 with TRBJ2-2; no reliable D call. CDR3 length: 13 residues. Looked up from germline, CDR1 is SGHRS and CDR2 is YFSETQ. Between the trimmed V and J ends, which lost 0 bases and 8 bases, there was a span of 8 bases. CDR3 amino acids: CASSLVPEGELFF. CDR3 sequence (DNA): TGCGCCAGCAGCTTGGTCCCGGAAGGGGAGCTGTTTTTT.

This clonotype is labeled as medium-sized. The J gene is TRBJ2-7, the V gene TRBV29-1; 8 bases are a match to TRBD1. V lost 6 bases, J lost 1 base, and 5 bases stayed unmatched. The germline V gene encodes CDR1 SQVTM and CDR2 ANQGSEA. The CDR3 has 13 amino acids. The chain's CDR3 is CSVKTGESYEQYF. The DNA of the CDR3 is TGCAGCGTAAAGACAGGGGAGTCCTACGAGCAGTACTTC.

This clonotype was seen at least ten times. The chain has TRBV5-5 and TRBJ1-5, with a possible D match to TRBD1 (5 bases). Germline values: CDR1 SGHKS, CDR2 YYEKEE (reference sequence). The V end lost 4 bases, the J end lost 5 bases, and 13 bases lay between the germline ends. This CDR3 is 14 amino acids long. CDR3 amino acids: CASSPPGLHQPQHF. The DNA of the CDR3 is TGTGCCAGCAGCCCCCCAGGGCTTCATCAGCCCCAGCATTTT.

The table lists this clonotype with a few counts. V is TRBV28 and J is TRBJ2-7; D is tentatively TRBD1 or TRBD2 (6 bases each). V lost 3 bases and J lost 0, with 18 bases in between. The germline V gene has CDR1 MDHEN and CDR2 SYDVKM. The CDR3 has 17 residues. CDR3 loop: CASSFVGRGLSSYEQYF. CDR3 DNA sequence: TGTGCCAGCAGTTTTGTTGGTCGGGGGCTGAGCTCCTACGAGCAGTACTTC.

This chain joins TRBV5-1 and TRBJ2-7; the D gene is possibly TRBD1 (6 bases). The CDR3 sequence is 14 residues long. The V gene's germline CDR1 is SGHRS and CDR2 YFSETQ. V lost 0 bases, J lost 3 bases, and 10 bases lay in between. The CDR3 region has the DNA TGCGCCAGCAGCTTGGAAGGGGGAAGCTACGAGCAGTACTTC. It encodes CASSLEGGSYEQYF.

V is TRBV9 and J is TRBJ2-3; the D is unclear. V shed 4 bases and J shed 1 base, with 10 bases lying between them. The CDR3 extends over 14 amino acids. Germline V gene data show CDR1 as SGDLS and CDR2 as YYNGEE. The CDR3 DNA follows: TGTGCCAGCAGCCACTACACAGGCACAGATACGCAGTATTTT. It yields the protein CASSHYTGTDTQYF.

Judged by abundance, this clonotype is medium-sized. The chain recombines TRBV20-1 with TRBJ1-5; 7 bases agree with TRBD1. CDR3 length equals 17 residues. Per germline, CDR1 DFQATT and CDR2 SNEGSKA (reference sequence). V was pared by 6 bases and J by 0 bases, with 14 bases of the junction left unmatched. CDR3 loop: CSAPRYRQGYSNQPQHF. The CDR3 DNA reads TGCAGTGCCCCCCGGTATCGACAGGGCTATAGCAATCAGCCCCAGCATTTT.

V is TRBV29-1 and J is TRBJ2-1; D is unclear. The germline V gene has CDR1 SQVTM and CDR2 ANQGSEA. The CDR3 extends over 11 amino acids. The ends were cut back, 5 bases at V and 0 bases at J, with 2 bases in the middle. Here the CDR3 DNA reads TGCAGCGTTAGCTCCTACAATGAGCAGTTCTTC. It yields the protein CSVSSYNEQFF.

This clonotype was recorded at least ten times. The rearrangement uses TRBV28 and TRBJ1-2; D perhaps matches TRBD1 (6 bases). CDR3 length: 13 residues. CDR1 and CDR2 (germline): MDHEN, SYDVKM. Trimming pared 3 bases from V and 5 bases from J, leaving 10 bases between. This CDR3 reads CASSFGRGYGYTF. CDR3 coding DNA: TGTGCCAGCAGTTTCGGCAGGGGATATGGCTACACCTTC.